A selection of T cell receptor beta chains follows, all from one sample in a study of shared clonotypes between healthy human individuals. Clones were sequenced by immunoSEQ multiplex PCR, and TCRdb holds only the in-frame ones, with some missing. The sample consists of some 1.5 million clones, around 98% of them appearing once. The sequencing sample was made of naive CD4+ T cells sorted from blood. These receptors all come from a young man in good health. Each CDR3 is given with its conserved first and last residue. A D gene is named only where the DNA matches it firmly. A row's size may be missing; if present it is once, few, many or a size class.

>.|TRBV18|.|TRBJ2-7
CASAQGSGYEQYF
TGTGCCAGCGCACAGGGATCCGGCTACGAGCAGTACTTC
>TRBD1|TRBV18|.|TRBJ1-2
CASSPDRGANYGYTF
TGTGCCAGCTCCCCCGACAGGGGCGCAAATTATGGCTACACCTTC
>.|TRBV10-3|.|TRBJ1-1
CAISDGYNTEAFF
TGTGCCATCAGTGACGGGTACAACACTGAAGCTTTCTTT
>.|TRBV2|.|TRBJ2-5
CASSERGTLPETQYF
TGTGCCAGCAGTGAAAGGGGGACACTACCCGAGACCCAGTACTTC
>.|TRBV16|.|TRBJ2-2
CASSQSQHTGELFF
TGTGCCAGCAGCCAATCGCAACACACCGGGGAGCTGTTTTTT
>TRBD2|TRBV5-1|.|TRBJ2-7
CASSLDSGRAYEQYF
TGCGCCAGCAGCTTGGATTCAGGGAGGGCCTACGAGCAGTACTTC
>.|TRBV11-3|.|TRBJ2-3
CASSLRRESDTQYF
TGTGCCAGCAGCTTACGACGGGAGTCAGATACGCAGTATTTT
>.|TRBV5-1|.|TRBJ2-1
CASSLGSGDEQFF
TGCGCCAGCAGCTTGGGGAGTGGGGATGAGCAGTTCTTC
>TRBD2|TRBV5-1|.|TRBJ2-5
CASSSMASGQETQYF
TGCGCCAGCAGCTCCATGGCTAGCGGCCAAGAGACCCAGTACTTC
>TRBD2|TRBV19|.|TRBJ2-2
CASSIPGLAGSTGELFF
TGTGCCAGTAGTATCCCGGGACTAGCGGGCTCGACCGGGGAGCTGTTTTTT
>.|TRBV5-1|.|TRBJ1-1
CASSLSGSAYAEAFF
TGCGCCAGCAGCTTGTCCGGGTCAGCCTATGCTGAAGCTTTCTTT
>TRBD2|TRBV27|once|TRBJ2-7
CASSARLARSSYEQYF
TGTGCCAGCAGTGCCCGACTAGCGAGGAGCTCCTACGAGCAGTACTTC
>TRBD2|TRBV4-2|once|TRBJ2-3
CASSQVLGTNTDTQYF
TGTGCCAGCAGCCAAGTGCTGGGGACTAACACAGATACGCAGTATTTT
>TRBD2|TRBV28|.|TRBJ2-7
CASRGLAGPFEQYF
TGTGCCAGCAGGGGACTAGCGGGCCCCTTCGAGCAGTACTTC
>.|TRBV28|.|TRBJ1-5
CASSFSPGWMGQPQHF
TGTGCCAGCAGTTTTTCGCCCGGGTGGATGGGTCAGCCCCAGCATTTT
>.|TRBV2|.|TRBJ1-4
CASSENGQGGEKLFF
TGTGCCAGCAGCGAAAACGGGCAGGGAGGAGAAAAACTGTTTTTT
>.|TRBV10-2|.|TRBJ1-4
CASSESFFRGGEKLFF
TGCGCCAGCAGTGAGTCGTTCTTCAGGGGAGGTGAAAAACTGTTTTTT
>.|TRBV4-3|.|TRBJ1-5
CASSQDWTGNQPQHF
TGCGCCAGCAGCCAAGATTGGACAGGCAATCAGCCCCAGCATTTT
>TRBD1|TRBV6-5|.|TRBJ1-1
CASSRDREGGEAFF
TGTGCCAGCAGTAGGGACAGGGAGGGGGGGGAAGCTTTCTTT
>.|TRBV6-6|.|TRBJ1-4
CASKEGNNEKLFF
TGTGCCAGCAAGGAGGGGAATAATGAAAAACTGTTTTTT
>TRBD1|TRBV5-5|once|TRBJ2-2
CASSPGTGLNTGELFF
TGTGCCAGCAGCCCAGGGACAGGTCTGAACACCGGGGAGCTGTTTTTT
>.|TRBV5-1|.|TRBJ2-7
CASSLEAGVNEQYF
TGCGCCAGCAGCTTGGAGGCAGGGGTAAACGAGCAGTACTTC
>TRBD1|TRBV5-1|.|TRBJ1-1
CASSRLGGWETEAFF
TGCGCCAGCAGCCGTTTAGGGGGCTGGGAGACTGAAGCTTTCTTT
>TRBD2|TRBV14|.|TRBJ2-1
CASSQGVGGRGSYNEQFF
TGTGCCAGCAGCCAAGGGGTGGGCGGGAGAGGCTCCTACAATGAGCAGTTCTTC
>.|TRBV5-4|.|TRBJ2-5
CASSLTGRQETQYF
TGTGCCAGCAGCTTGACAGGGAGGCAAGAGACCCAGTACTTC
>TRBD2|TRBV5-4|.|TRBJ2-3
CASSLVVGGPVDTQYF
TGTGCCAGCAGCTTGGTTGTGGGAGGGCCTGTAGATACGCAGTATTTT
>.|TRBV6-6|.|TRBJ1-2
CASSYSTDLYGYTF
TGTGCCAGCAGTTACTCGACGGACCTCTATGGCTACACCTTC
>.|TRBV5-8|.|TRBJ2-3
CASSLAGPVLDTQYF
TGTGCCAGCAGCTTGGCCGGGCCCGTCTTAGATACGCAGTATTTT
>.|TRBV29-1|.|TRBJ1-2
CSAGDYGYTF
TGCAGCGCCGGCGACTATGGCTACACCTTC
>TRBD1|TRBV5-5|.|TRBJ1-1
CASSFDQGAANTEAFF
TGTGCCAGCAGCTTTGATCAGGGGGCCGCGAACACTGAAGCTTTCTTT
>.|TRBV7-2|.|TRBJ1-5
CASSRFVGGVQPQHF
TGTGCCAGCAGCCGATTCGTTGGGGGTGTTCAGCCCCAGCATTTT
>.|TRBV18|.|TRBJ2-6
CASSFRIDTTRANVLTF
TGTGCCAGCTCATTTAGAATTGACACCACTCGGGCCAACGTCCTGACTTTC
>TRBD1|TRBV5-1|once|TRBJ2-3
CASSSGTGGDTQYF
TGCGCCAGCAGCTCCGGGACAGGTGGAGATACGCAGTATTTT
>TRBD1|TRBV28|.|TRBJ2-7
CASSLGQGTYEQYF
TGTGCCAGCAGTTTGGGACAGGGTACCTACGAGCAGTACTTC
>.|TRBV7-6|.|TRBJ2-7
CASSRPSAGTGEQYF
TGTGCCAGCAGCCGACCGTCGGCCGGGACTGGTGAGCAGTACTTC
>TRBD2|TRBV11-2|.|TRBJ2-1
CASSVTSGRRNEQFF
TGTGCCAGCAGCGTCACTAGCGGGAGGCGGAATGAGCAGTTCTTC
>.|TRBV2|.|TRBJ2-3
CASRSGSDTQYF
TGTGCCAGCAGATCGGGTTCAGATACGCAGTATTTT
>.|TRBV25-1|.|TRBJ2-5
CASRTEVGLPGTQYF
TGTGCCAGCAGGACCGAAGTGGGCCTGCCAGGGACCCAGTACTTC
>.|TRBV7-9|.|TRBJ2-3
CASSSLRQLPGTDTQYF
TGTGCCAGCAGCTCCCTACGACAGCTCCCGGGGACAGATACGCAGTATTTT
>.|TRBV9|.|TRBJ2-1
CASSVGQLLYNEQFF
TGTGCCAGCAGCGTAGGTCAACTATTGTACAATGAGCAGTTCTTC
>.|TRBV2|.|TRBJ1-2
CASTPTQLYGYTF
TGTGCCAGCACCCCCACACAGCTCTATGGCTACACCTTC